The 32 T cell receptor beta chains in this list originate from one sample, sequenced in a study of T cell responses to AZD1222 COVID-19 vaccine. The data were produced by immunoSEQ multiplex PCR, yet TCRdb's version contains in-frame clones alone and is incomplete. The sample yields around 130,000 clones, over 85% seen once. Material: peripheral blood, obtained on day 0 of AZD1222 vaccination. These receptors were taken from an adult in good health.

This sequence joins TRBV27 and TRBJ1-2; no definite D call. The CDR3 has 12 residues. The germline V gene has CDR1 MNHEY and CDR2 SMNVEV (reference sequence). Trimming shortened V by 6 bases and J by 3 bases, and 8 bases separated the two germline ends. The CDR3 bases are TGTGCCAGCAGAGCCGAAGACTATGGCTACACCTTC. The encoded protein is CASRAEDYGYTF.

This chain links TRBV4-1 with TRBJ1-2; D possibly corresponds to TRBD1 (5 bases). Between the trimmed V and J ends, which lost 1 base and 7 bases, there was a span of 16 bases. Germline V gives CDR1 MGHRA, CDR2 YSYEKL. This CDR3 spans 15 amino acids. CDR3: CASSQGSGRRGGYTF. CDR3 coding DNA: TGCGCCAGCAGCCAAGGTTCTGGGCGTAGGGGTGGCTACACCTTC.

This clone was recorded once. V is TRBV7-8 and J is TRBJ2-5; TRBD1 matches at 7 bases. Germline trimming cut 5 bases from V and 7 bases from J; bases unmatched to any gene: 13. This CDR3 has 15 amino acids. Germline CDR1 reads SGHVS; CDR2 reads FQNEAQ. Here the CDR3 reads CASSTRWDSPATQYF. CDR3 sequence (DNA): TGTGCCAGCAGCACCCGGTGGGACAGTCCAGCGACCCAGTACTTC.

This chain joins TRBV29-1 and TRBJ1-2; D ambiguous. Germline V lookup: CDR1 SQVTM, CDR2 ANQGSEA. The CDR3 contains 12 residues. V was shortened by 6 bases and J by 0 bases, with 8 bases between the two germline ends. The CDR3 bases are TGCAGCGTACCGCAGGCTAACTATGGCTACACCTTC. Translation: CSVPQANYGYTF.

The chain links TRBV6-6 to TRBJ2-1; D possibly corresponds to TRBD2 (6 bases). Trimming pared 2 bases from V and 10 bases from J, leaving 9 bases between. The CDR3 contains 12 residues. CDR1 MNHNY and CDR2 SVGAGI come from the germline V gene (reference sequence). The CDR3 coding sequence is TGTGCCAGCAGTTACGAGGGGAGGGAGCAGTTCTTC. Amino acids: CASSYEGREQFF.

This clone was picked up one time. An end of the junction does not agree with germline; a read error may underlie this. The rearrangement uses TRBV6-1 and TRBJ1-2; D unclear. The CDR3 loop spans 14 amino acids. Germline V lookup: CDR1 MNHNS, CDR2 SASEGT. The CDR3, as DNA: TGTGCCAGCAGCGAAGGGATCAACCGGTATGGCTACACCTTC. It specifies CASSEGINRYGYTF.

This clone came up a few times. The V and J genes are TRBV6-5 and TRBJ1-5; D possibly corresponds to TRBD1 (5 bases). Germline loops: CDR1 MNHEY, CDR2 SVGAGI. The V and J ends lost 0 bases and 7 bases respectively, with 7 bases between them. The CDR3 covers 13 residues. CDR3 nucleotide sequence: TGTGCCAGCAGTTACTCGGGGGTCCAGCCCCAGCATTTT. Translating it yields CASSYSGVQPQHF.

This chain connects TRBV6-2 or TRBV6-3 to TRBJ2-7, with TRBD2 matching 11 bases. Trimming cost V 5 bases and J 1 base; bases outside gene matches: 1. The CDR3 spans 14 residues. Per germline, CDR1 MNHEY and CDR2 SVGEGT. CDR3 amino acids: CASSASGGSYEQYF. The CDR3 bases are TGTGCCAGCAGTGCTAGCGGGGGGTCCTACGAGCAGTACTTC.

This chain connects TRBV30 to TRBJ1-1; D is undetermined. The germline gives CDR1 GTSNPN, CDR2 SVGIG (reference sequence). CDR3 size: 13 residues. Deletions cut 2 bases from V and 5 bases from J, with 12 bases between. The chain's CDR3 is CAWSTLVGTEAFF. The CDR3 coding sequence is TGTGCCTGGAGTACTTTGGTGGGTACTGAAGCTTTCTTT. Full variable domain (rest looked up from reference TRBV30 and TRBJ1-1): SQTIHQWPATLVQPVGSPLSLECTVEGTSNPNLYWYRQAAGRGLQLLFYSVGIGQISSEVPQNLSASRPQDRQFILSSKKLLLSDSGFYLCAWSTLVGTEAFFGQGTRLTVV.

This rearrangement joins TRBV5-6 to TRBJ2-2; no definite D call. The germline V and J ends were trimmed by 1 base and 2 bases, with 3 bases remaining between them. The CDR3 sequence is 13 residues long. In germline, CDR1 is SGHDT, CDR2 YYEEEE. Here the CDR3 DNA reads TGTGCCAGCAGCTTGTTAAACACCGGGGAGCTGTTTTTT. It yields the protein CASSLLNTGELFF.

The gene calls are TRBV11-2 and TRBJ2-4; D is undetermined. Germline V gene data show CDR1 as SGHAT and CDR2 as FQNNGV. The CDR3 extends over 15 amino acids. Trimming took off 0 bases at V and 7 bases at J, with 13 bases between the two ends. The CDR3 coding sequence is TGTGCCAGCAGCTTAGATGTGAATAGGGTGAACATTCAGTACTTC. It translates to CASSLDVNRVNIQYF.

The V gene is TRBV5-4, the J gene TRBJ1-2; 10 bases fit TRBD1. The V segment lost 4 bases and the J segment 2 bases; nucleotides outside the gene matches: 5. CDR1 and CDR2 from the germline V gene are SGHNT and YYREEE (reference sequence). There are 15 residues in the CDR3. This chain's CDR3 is CASSVPGQGNYGYTF. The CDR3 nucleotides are TGTGCCAGCAGCGTACCGGGACAGGGGAACTATGGCTACACCTTC.

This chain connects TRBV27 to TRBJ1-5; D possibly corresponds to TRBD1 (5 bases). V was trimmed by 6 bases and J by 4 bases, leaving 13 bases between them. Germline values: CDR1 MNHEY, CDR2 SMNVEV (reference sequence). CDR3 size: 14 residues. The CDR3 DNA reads TGTGCCAGCAGCTGGGGCCTAAGGAATCAGCCCCAGCATTTT. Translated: CASSWGLRNQPQHF.

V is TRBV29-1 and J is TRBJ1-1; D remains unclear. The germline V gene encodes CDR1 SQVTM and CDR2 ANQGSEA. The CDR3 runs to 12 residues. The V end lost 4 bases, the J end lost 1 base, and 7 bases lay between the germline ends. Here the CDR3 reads CSVGRRNTEAFF. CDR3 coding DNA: TGCAGCGTTGGCAGGAGGAACACTGAAGCTTTCTTT.

In DNA form, the CDR3 reads TGCAGTGCTAGTGGTCCTACTAGCGGGAGCCATGAGCAGTTCTTC. Translated: CSASGPTSGSHEQFF. This rearrangement joins TRBV20-1 to TRBJ2-1; 11 bases are shared with TRBD2. V shed 3 bases, J shed 8 bases, and the junction held 9 bases outside the gene matches. The CDR3 consists of 15 residues. Per germline, CDR1 DFQATT and CDR2 SNEGSKA (reference sequence).

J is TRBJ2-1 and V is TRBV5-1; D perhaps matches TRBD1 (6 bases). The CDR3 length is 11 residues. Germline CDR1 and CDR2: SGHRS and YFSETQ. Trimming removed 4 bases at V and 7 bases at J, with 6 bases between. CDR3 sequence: CASSRGNEQFF. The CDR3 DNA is TGCGCCAGCAGCAGGGGGAATGAGCAGTTCTTC.

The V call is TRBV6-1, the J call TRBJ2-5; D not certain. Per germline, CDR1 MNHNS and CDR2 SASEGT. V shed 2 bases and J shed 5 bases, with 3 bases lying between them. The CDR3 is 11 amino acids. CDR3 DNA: TGTGCCAGCAGTGAACCGGAGACCCAGTACTTC. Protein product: CASSEPETQYF.

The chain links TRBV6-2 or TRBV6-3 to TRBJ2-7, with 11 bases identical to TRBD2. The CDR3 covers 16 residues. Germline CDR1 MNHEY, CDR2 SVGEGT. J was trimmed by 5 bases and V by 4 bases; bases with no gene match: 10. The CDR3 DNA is TGTGCCAGCAGTTCTACTAGCGGGAGATTCAACGACGAGCAGTACTTC. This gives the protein CASSSTSGRFNDEQYF.

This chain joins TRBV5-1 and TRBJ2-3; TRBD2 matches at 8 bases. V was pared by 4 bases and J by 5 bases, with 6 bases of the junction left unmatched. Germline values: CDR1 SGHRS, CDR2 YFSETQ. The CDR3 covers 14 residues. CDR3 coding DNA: TGCGCCAGCAGCGTCGGGAGGGCACTAGATACGCAGTATTTT. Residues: CASSVGRALDTQYF.

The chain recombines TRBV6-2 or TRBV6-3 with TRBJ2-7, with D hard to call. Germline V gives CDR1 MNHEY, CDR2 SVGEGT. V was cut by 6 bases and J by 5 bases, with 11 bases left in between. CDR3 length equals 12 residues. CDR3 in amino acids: CASSFDWDEQYF. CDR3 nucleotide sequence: TGTGCCAGCAGCTTCGACTGGGACGAGCAGTACTTC.

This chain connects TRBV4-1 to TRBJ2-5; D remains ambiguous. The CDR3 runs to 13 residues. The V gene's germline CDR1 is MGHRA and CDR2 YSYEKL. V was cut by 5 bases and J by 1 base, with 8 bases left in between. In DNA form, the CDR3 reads TGCGCCAGCAGCTATGGTCCCCAAGAGACCCAGTACTTC. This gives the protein CASSYGPQETQYF.

CDR3 sequence: CASSEGLAEYEQYF. In DNA form, the CDR3 reads TGTGCCAGCAGTGAAGGACTAGCGGAGTACGAGCAGTACTTC. The J gene is TRBJ2-7, the V gene TRBV2; 9 bases agree with TRBD2. The V and J ends lost 1 base and 4 bases, in that order; junction bases with no gene match: 2. CDR1 is SNHLY and CDR2 is FYNNEI in the germline V gene. This CDR3 region has 14 residues.

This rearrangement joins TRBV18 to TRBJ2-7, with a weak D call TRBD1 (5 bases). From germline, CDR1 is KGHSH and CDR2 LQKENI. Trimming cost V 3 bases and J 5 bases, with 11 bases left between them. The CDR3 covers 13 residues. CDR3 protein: CASSPNQGNEQYF. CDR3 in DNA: TGTGCCAGCTCACCGAATCAGGGAAACGAGCAGTACTTC.

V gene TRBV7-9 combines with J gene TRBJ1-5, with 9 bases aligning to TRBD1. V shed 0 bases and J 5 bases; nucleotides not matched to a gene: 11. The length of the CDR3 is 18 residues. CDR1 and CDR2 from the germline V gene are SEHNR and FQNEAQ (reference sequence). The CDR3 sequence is CASSLATRWDREHQPQHF. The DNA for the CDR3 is TGTGCCAGCAGCTTAGCGACGAGATGGGACAGGGAGCATCAGCCCCAGCATTTT.

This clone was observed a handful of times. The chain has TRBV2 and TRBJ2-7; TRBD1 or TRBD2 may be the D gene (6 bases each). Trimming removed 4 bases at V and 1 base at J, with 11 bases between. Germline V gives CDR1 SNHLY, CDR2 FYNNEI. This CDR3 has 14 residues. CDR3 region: CASSVLGGSYEQYF. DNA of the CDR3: TGTGCCAGCAGTGTACTAGGGGGGTCCTACGAGCAGTACTTC.

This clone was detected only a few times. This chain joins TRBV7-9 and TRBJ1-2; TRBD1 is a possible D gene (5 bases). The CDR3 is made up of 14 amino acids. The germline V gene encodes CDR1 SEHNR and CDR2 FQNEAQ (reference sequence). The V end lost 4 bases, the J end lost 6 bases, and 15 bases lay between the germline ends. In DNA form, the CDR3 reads TGTGCCAGCAGCTCCTCCGGGACGGGCAATGGCTACACCTTC. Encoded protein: CASSSSGTGNGYTF.

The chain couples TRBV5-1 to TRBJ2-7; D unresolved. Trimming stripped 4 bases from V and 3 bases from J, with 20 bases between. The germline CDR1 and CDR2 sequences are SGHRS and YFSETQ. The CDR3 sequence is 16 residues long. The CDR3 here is CASSTVGTNPYYEQYF. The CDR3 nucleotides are TGCGCCAGCAGCACGGTGGGAACCAACCCTTACTACGAGCAGTACTTC.

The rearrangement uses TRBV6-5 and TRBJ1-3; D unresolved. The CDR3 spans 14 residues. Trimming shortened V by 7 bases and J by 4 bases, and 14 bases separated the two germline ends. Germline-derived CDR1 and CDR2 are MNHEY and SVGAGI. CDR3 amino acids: CASKDAIAGNTIYF. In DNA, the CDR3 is TGTGCCAGCAAAGATGCCATCGCAGGAAACACCATATATTTT.

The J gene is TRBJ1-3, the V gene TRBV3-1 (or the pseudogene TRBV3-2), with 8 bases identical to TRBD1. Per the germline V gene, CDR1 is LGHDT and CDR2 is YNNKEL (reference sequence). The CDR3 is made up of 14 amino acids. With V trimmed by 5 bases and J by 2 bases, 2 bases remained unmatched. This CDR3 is CASSAQGAGNTIYF. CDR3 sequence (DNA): TGTGCCAGCAGCGCACAGGGGGCTGGAAACACCATATATTTT.

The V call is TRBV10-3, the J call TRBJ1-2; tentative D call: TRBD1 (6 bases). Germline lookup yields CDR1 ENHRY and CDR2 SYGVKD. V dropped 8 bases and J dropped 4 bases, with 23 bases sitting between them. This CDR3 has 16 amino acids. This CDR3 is CAIGAVDRPGSYGYTF. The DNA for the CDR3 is TGTGCCATCGGGGCGGTTGACAGGCCCGGCTCCTATGGCTACACCTTC.

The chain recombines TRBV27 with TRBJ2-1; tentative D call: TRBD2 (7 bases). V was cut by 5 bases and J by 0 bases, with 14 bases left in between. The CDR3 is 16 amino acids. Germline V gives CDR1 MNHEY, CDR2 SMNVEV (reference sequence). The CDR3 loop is CASSSLGGGSYNEQFF. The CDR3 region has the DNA TGTGCCAGCAGTAGTTTAGGGGGGGGCTCCTACAATGAGCAGTTCTTC.

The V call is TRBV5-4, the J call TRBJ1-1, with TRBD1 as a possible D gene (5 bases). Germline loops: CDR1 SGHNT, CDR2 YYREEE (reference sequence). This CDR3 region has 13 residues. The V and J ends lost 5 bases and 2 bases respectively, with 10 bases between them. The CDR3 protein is CASRLDRNTEAFF. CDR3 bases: TGTGCCAGCAGACTCGACAGAAACACTGAAGCTTTCTTT.